The 3 T cell receptor beta chains listed next were all sequenced from one sample in a study of shared clonotypes between healthy human individuals. Method: immunoSEQ multiplex PCR; TCRdb's copy keeps in-frame clones and lacks some. The table shows some 2,000,000 clones, with 95% occurring only once. The sample consisted of naive CD4+ T cells sorted from blood. Subset in this sample: CD45RA+ positively selected. Receptor source: a young man in good health.

The chain carries TRBV18 and TRBJ1-2; D remains unclear. The CDR3 is 14 residues long. In germline, CDR1 is KGHSH, CDR2 LQKENI. Trimming removed 3 bases at V and 0 bases at J, with 8 bases between. This CDR3 is CASSPRTSNYGYTF. The CDR3 nucleotides are TGTGCCAGCTCACCCCGGACCTCTAACTATGGCTACACCTTC.

The chain has TRBV2 and TRBJ2-7; D possibly matches TRBD1 or TRBD2 (5 bases each). Deletions cut 8 bases from V and 6 bases from J, with 29 bases between. The CDR3 is 17 residues long. Germline values: CDR1 SNHLY, CDR2 FYNNEI. As DNA, the CDR3 is TGTGCCAGCCGGATTGCAGTCTCCGGGGCTTCCCTAGGCGAGCAGTACTTC. Residues: CASRIAVSGASLGEQYF.

The chain links TRBV19 to TRBJ1-4; 7 bases are shared with TRBD1. This CDR3 has 16 residues. V shed 7 bases, J shed 8 bases, and the junction held 16 bases outside the gene matches. Germline V gene lookup returns CDR1 LNHDA and CDR2 SQIVND (reference sequence). The CDR3 sequence is CASTSHPTGVREKLFF. The CDR3 nucleotides read TGTGCCAGTACCTCCCACCCCACAGGGGTGAGGGAAAAACTGTTTTTT.